Each of the 32 T cell receptor beta chains below was sequenced from the same sample in a study of T cells in Graves' hyperthyroidism and ophthalmopathy. TCR beta CDR3 sequences were amplified from RNA transcripts. The HTBI primer set was used in a first-round RT-PCR of the TCR CDR3. TCRdb reanalysed the multiplex PCR reads using MiXCR and keeps one entry per CDR3 protein. The sample carries about 420,000 distinct CDR3 sequences, around 14% recorded once. Sequenced: blood. The receptors come from a woman between 18 and 30 years old with Graves' hyperthyroidism.

This clonotype showed up many times. The chain combines TRBV2 with TRBJ2-1; D is ambiguous. The CDR3 is 16 residues long. V was cut by 6 bases and J by 2 bases, with 17 bases left in between. The germline gives CDR1 SNHLY, CDR2 FYNNEI. This chain's CDR3 is CASRKKDPLAYNEQFF. As DNA, the CDR3 is TGTGCCAGCAGAAAAAAGGATCCGCTCGCCTACAATGAGCAGTTCTTC.

This clonotype was detected ten times or more. The chain employs TRBV7-9 and TRBJ2-4; D possibly uses TRBD1 or TRBD2 (6 bases each). This CDR3 has 18 residues. V was pared by 2 bases and J by 2 bases, with 19 bases between. CDR1 SEHNR and CDR2 FQNEAQ come from the germline V gene (reference sequence). CDR3 region: CASSLQLTGRGTKNIQYF. CDR3 bases: TGTGCCAGCAGCTTACAGCTAACAGGGCGGGGAACCAAAAACATTCAGTACTTC.

The CDR3 loop reads CASSFTGVTNYGYTF. In DNA form, the CDR3 reads TGTGCCAGCAGCTTTACAGGGGTCACGAACTATGGCTACACCTTC. The chain couples TRBV11-2 to TRBJ1-2; 7 bases match TRBD1. This CDR3 has 15 residues. V gave up 3 bases and J gave up 2 bases; unmatched junction bases: 6. Germline values: CDR1 SGHAT, CDR2 FQNNGV.

V usage is TRBV11-2 and J usage is TRBJ1-6; 9 nucleotides match TRBD1. The CDR3 loop spans 16 amino acids. Germline values: CDR1 SGHAT, CDR2 FQNNGV. Trimming at V came to 4 bases and at J to 7 bases, leaving 8 bases not matched to a gene. CDR3 amino acids: CASSSSTGTGNSPLHF. Written as DNA, the CDR3 is TGTGCCAGCAGCTCAAGTACCGGGACAGGGAATTCACCCCTCCACTTT.

This clonotype was counted ten times or more. J is TRBJ2-7 and V is TRBV2, with D perhaps given as TRBD1 or TRBD2 (6 bases each). The CDR3 has 14 amino acids. CDR1 and CDR2 (germline): SNHLY, FYNNEI. Trimming shortened V by 4 bases and J by 1 base, and 11 bases separated the two germline ends. The CDR3 nucleotides read TGTGCCAGCAGTGGTGGAGGGGGTTCCTACGAGCAGTACTTC. Its protein is CASSGGGGSYEQYF.

This chain connects TRBV20-1 to TRBJ1-1, with no clear D. V lost 3 bases, J lost 6 bases, and 8 bases lay in between. Germline assignment: CDR1 DFQATT and CDR2 SNEGSKA (reference sequence). The CDR3 is 11 residues long. CDR3 DNA: TGCAGTGCTAGTCGGACGGCTGAAGCTTTCTTT. The encoded protein is CSASRTAEAFF.

This clonotype was seen more than once but under ten times. This sequence joins TRBV6-1 and TRBJ2-3; 11 bases match TRBD2. In germline, CDR1 is MNHNS, CDR2 SASEGT. V was clipped by 6 bases and J by 0 bases; unmatched bases: 8. This CDR3 region has 17 residues. The CDR3 DNA reads TGTGCCAGCAGCCCCCCGGGACTAGCGGCCAGCACAGATACGCAGTATTTT. It specifies CASSPPGLAASTDTQYF.

This clonotype was seen ten or more times. V is TRBV20-1 and J is TRBJ2-5; D unresolved. Germline V CDR1 and CDR2: DFQATT, SNEGSKA (reference sequence). Trimming stripped 3 bases from V and 0 bases from J, with 14 bases between. CDR3 size: 15 residues. As DNA, the CDR3 is TGCAGTGCTAGTACCTGGACCTTGTACCAAGAGACCCAGTACTTC. This translates into CSASTWTLYQETQYF.

Note on this clonotype: A single base separates this from a much larger clone, so it may be a read error. The J gene is TRBJ2-7, the V gene TRBV20-1; D remains ambiguous. V was pared by 3 bases and J by 6 bases, with 21 bases between. The CDR3 consists of 15 residues. CDR1 and CDR2 (germline): DFQATT, SNEGSKA (reference sequence). This chain's CDR3 is CSARFLVLGSAEQYF. CDR3 in DNA: TGCAGTGCTAGGTTCCTAGTACTTGGGTCAGCCGAGCAGTACTTC.

A few counts support this clonotype. The chain links TRBV10-1 to TRBJ1-1, with TRBD1 matching over 8 bases. CDR1 is WNHNN and CDR2 is SYGVQD in the germline V gene (reference sequence). The CDR3 consists of 13 residues. The ends lost 3 bases at V and 6 bases at J; junction bases unmatched: 3. Here the CDR3 reads CASSDGQGPEAFF. The CDR3 coding sequence is TGCGCCAGCAGTGATGGACAGGGCCCTGAAGCTTTCTTT.

A few counts support this clonotype. The chain uses TRBV29-1 and TRBJ2-7; D remains unclear. Between the trimmed V and J ends, which lost 4 bases and 2 bases, there was a span of 9 bases. CDR1 is SQVTM, CDR2 ANQGSEA, per germline. The CDR3 length is 12 residues. This chain's CDR3 is CSVVKGAYEQYF. The CDR3 coding sequence is TGCAGCGTTGTAAAAGGAGCCTACGAGCAGTACTTC.

This clonotype appeared a few times. The chain recombines TRBV5-1 with TRBJ2-1; 7 bases are shared with TRBD1. V lost 4 bases to trimming and J lost 8 bases; unmatched junction nucleotides: 12. Looked up from germline, CDR1 is SGHRS and CDR2 is YFSETQ. The CDR3 runs 15 residues. The CDR3 is CASSTRQGSRDEQFF. The CDR3, as DNA: TGCGCCAGCAGCACGAGACAGGGCAGTAGGGATGAGCAGTTCTTC. Looking up the rest from reference TRBV5-1 and TRBJ2-1 gives the full variable domain: KAGVTQTPRYLIKTRGQQVTLSCSPISGHRSVSWYQQTPGQGLQFLFEYFSETQRNKGNFPGRFSGRQFSNSRSEMNVSTLELGDSALYLCASSTRQGSRDEQFFGPGTRLTVL.

This clonotype was counted once. This may arise from a read error, as a much more abundant clone is one base away. This chain connects TRBV11-3 to TRBJ2-6; tentatively, D is TRBD1 (5 bases). The V gene's germline CDR1 is SGHNT and CDR2 YENEEA. The CDR3 consists of 16 residues. The DNA for the CDR3 is TGTGCCAGCAGCTTAGGGCAGGGCTCTGGGGCCAACGTCCCGACTTTC. This encodes CASSLGQGSGANVPTF. The full variable domain, completed using reference TRBV11-3 and TRBJ2-6, is EAGVVQSPRYKIIEKKQPVAFWCNPISGHNTLYWYLQNLGQGPELLIRYENEEAVDDSQLPKDRFSAERLKGVDSTLKIQPAELGDSAVYLCASSLGQGSGANVPTFGAGSRLTVL.

The chain recombines TRBV27 with TRBJ1-2; D remains unclear. The CDR3 has 13 residues. Trimming took off 6 bases at V and 8 bases at J, with 16 bases between the two ends. CDR1 MNHEY and CDR2 SMNVEV come from the germline V gene (reference sequence). Here the CDR3 DNA reads TGTGCCAGCAGAGAGGCCTCAGGTCAGGGCTACACCTTC. The encoded protein is CASREASGQGYTF.

This clonotype was seen repeatedly, ten times or more. The genes are TRBV20-1 and TRBJ1-5; a weak D match, TRBD1 (6 bases). The CDR3 is 14 residues long. Germline V gene data show CDR1 as DFQATT and CDR2 as SNEGSKA (reference sequence). Trimming left V 6 bases short and J 2 bases short, with 14 bases between. The CDR3 DNA reads TGCAGTGCGGAACAGGGTGCGGGCAATCAGCCCCAGCATTTT. This encodes CSAEQGAGNQPQHF.

This clonotype was counted at least ten times. J is TRBJ2-7 and V is TRBV6-1; D is ambiguous. This CDR3 is 15 amino acids long. Germline CDR1 is MNHNS and CDR2 is SASEGT. V lost 6 bases to trimming and J lost 6 bases, with 21 bases between them. The CDR3: CASSQGTEAVVEQYF. The CDR3 DNA sequence: TGTGCCAGCAGCCAAGGTACTGAGGCAGTGGTCGAGCAGTACTTC.

J is TRBJ2-3 and V is TRBV5-6, with TRBD2 identical over 11 bases. Germline CDR1 reads SGHDT; CDR2 reads YYEEEE. Trimming took 2 bases from V and 1 from J; bases not matched to a gene: 6. The CDR3 is 17 amino acids. The CDR3 bases are TGTGCCAGCAGCTTAGGTAGCGGGAGGGGCGGCACAGATACGCAGTATTTT. Its translation: CASSLGSGRGGTDTQYF.

There are many counts of this clonotype. V is TRBV28 and J is TRBJ2-5; D ambiguous. Germline V CDR1 and CDR2: MDHEN, SYDVKM. The CDR3 is 15 amino acids. The V end was cut by 4 bases, the J end by 4 bases, with 16 bases between. CDR3 sequence: CASSSGSQLRETQYF. The CDR3 DNA follows: TGTGCCAGCAGTTCCGGATCCCAGTTACGAGAGACCCAGTACTTC. Full variable domain (outside the CDR3, taken from reference TRBV28 and TRBJ2-5): DVKVTQSSRYLVKRTGEKVFLECVQDMDHENMFWYRQDPGLGLRLIYFSYDVKMKEKGDIPEGYSVSREKKERFSLILESASTNQTSMYLCASSSGSQLRETQYFGPGTRLLVL.

This chain connects TRBV7-3 to TRBJ2-2; D is perhaps TRBD2 (5 bases). The CDR3 has 14 amino acids. The V gene lost 5 bases and the J gene lost 7 bases, with 14 bases spanning the gap. Per the germline V gene, CDR1 is SGHTA and CDR2 is FQGTGA. In DNA form, the CDR3 reads TGTGCCAGCAGCCCTTCCGTTCGGGGCGGGGAGCTGTTTTTT. Its translation: CASSPSVRGGELFF. The variable domain in full, with the rest retrieved from reference TRBV7-3 and TRBJ2-2, is GAGVSQTPSNKVTEKGKYVELRCDPISGHTALYWYRQSLGQGPEFLIYFQGTGAADDSGLPNDRFFAVRPEGSVSTLKIQRTERGDSAVYLCASSPSVRGGELFFGEGSRLTVL.

This clonotype came up a few times. The rearrangement links TRBV25-1 to TRBJ2-2; no firm D call. CDR3 length: 13 residues. V lost 4 bases, J lost 7 bases, and 10 bases lay in between. Germline CDR1 reads MGHDK; CDR2 reads SYGVNS. CDR3 bases: TGTGCCAGCAGTGCCCCTCCCCACGGGGAGCTGTTTTTT. It encodes CASSAPPHGELFF.

The genes are TRBV12-3 or TRBV12-4 and TRBJ2-7, with 8 bases aligning to TRBD1. The CDR3 covers 15 residues. Unmatched junction bases numbered 4, after V lost 2 bases and J lost 1 base. The CDR3 nucleotides read TGTGCCAGCAGTTTACGTCAGGGGGCGTCCTACGAGCAGTACTTC. Translated, it gives CASSLRQGASYEQYF.

This clonotype was counted between two and nine times. The rearrangement uses TRBV20-1 and TRBJ1-1; D perhaps matches TRBD1 (5 bases). CDR1 DFQATT and CDR2 SNEGSKA come from the germline V gene (reference sequence). V lost 0 bases, J lost 0 bases, and 5 bases lay in between. This CDR3 region has 13 residues. This CDR3 reads CSAREQVNTEAFF. The CDR3 bases are TGCAGTGCTAGAGAACAGGTGAACACTGAAGCTTTCTTT.

This clonotype has a count of ten or more. This chain connects TRBV2 to TRBJ2-1; 7 nucleotides agree with TRBD1. Germline CDR1 reads SNHLY; CDR2 reads FYNNEI. CDR3 length: 15 residues. With 5 bases clipped from V and 7 bases from J, the junction kept 11 bases outside the gene matches. CDR3 loop: CASSLQGQVGNEQFF. The DNA for the CDR3 is TGTGCCAGCAGTCTTCAAGGACAGGTGGGGAATGAGCAGTTCTTC. Full variable domain (outside the CDR3, taken from reference TRBV2 and TRBJ2-1): EPEVTQTPSHQVTQMGQEVILRCVPISNHLYFYWYRQILGQKVEFLVSFYNNEISEKSEIFDDQFSVERPDGSNFTLKIRSTKLEDSAMYFCASSLQGQVGNEQFFGPGTRLTVL.

Concerning this clonotype itself: A read error may explain this, as a much larger clone is one base away. The rearrangement links TRBV10-3 to TRBJ2-7, with D perhaps matching TRBD2 (6 bases). The DNA end is a closer match to TRBJ2-1, so the J assignment may be wrong. The CDR3 length is 15 residues. Germline loops: CDR1 ENHRY, CDR2 SYGVKD. DNA for the CDR3: TGTGCCATCAGTGAGGAGCTAGCGTCTACCTACGAGCAGTTCTTC. Translating gives CAISEELASTYEQFF.

In this sample, this clonotype turned up many times. The genes are TRBV7-9 and TRBJ2-1, with D possibly called TRBD1 or TRBD2 (6 bases each). CDR3 length equals 13 residues. Per germline, CDR1 SEHNR and CDR2 FQNEAQ (reference sequence). V lost 8 bases to trimming and J lost 5 bases, with 13 bases between them. CDR3 in amino acids: CASQRGGNNEQFF. CDR3 DNA sequence: TGTGCCAGCCAGAGAGGGGGGAACAATGAGCAGTTCTTC.

The sample holds many counts of this clonotype. This chain links TRBV12-3 or TRBV12-4 with TRBJ2-5; D gene uncertain. The CDR3 is made up of 10 amino acids. V dropped 7 bases and J dropped 10 bases, with 10 bases sitting between them. CDR3: CASMWAGQYF. The CDR3 DNA follows: TGTGCCAGCATGTGGGCAGGCCAGTACTTC.

This clonotype was seen many times. This sequence joins TRBV6-1 and TRBJ1-2; 8 nucleotides align to TRBD1. V lost 6 bases to trimming and J lost 4 bases; unmatched junction nucleotides: 10. The CDR3 contains 15 residues. CDR1 MNHNS and CDR2 SASEGT come from the germline V gene. The CDR3 region is CASSRWTGMPYGYTF. The CDR3 DNA sequence: TGTGCCAGCAGCCGCTGGACAGGGATGCCCTATGGCTACACCTTC.

At least ten counts were recorded for this clonotype. The chain couples TRBV12-3 or TRBV12-4 to TRBJ1-2; TRBD1 matches at 7 bases. J was trimmed by 4 bases and V by 6 bases; bases with no gene match: 8. The CDR3 has 14 residues. CDR3 sequence (DNA): TGTGCCAGCAGGCCGGACAGGTACTTCTATGGCTACACCTTC. This gives the protein CASRPDRYFYGYTF.

In its sample, this clonotype was seen a few times. This may arise from a read error, as a much more abundant clone is one base away. It is likely a read error, because the conserved phenylalanine at the end of the CDR3 is missing. The rearrangement links TRBV3-1 to TRBJ1-1; D unclear. Trimming left V 3 bases short and J 0 bases short, with 5 bases between. The CDR3 consists of 13 residues. Germline V gives CDR1 LGHDT, CDR2 YNNKEL (reference sequence). CDR3 residues: CASSHKMNTEAFL. Written as DNA, the CDR3 is TGTGCCAGCAGCCACAAGATGAACACTGAAGCTTTCCTT.

This clonotype was counted many times. This chain links TRBV3-1 with TRBJ2-6; possibly TRBD1 or TRBD2 for D (6 bases each). This CDR3 contains 15 residues. Trimming removed 5 bases from V and 2 bases from J, with 10 bases in between. In germline, CDR1 is LGHDT, CDR2 YNNKEL (reference sequence). The CDR3 DNA reads as TGTGCCAGCAGCTCAAGGGGGGCTGGGGCCAACGTCCTGACTTTC. Protein sequence: CASSSRGAGANVLTF.

This clonotype occurred a few times. The V call is TRBV27, the J call TRBJ2-2; TRBD2 matches 9 bases. Trimming cost V 5 bases and J 6 bases; bases outside gene matches: 13. The CDR3 extends over 17 amino acids. Germline CDR1 is MNHEY and CDR2 is SMNVEV (reference sequence). CDR3 sequence (DNA): TGTGCCAGCAGTCCCAGACTAGCGGAAGAAGGACCCGGGGAGCTGTTTTTT. Translating gives CASSPRLAEEGPGELFF.

The table lists this clonotype with many counts. This sequence joins TRBV27 and TRBJ2-1; the match to TRBD1 covers 7 bases. Germline-derived CDR1 and CDR2 are MNHEY and SMNVEV (reference sequence). V shed 1 base, J shed 0 bases, and the junction held 0 bases outside the gene matches. This CDR3 is 15 amino acids long. DNA of the CDR3: TGTGCCAGCAGTTTATGGGACAGCTCCTACAATGAGCAGTTCTTC. The encoded protein is CASSLWDSSYNEQFF.